Given below is one T cell receptor (beta chain) in context. The antigen it recognizes is unknown. It has no much larger one-base neighbor in the sample; base qualities were not kept. TCRbeta CDR3 regions were amplified from genomic DNA by means of the immunoSEQ Assay, a bias-controlled multiplex PCR. As for the original processing: Within the assay, amplification of reference gene primers was used to estimate how many nucleated cells each sample contained. To quantify the absolute abundance of each unique TCRbeta CDR3 rearrangement, sequence reads were collapsed and filtered. For each sample, productive Simpson clonality was calculated as the square root of Simpson's diversity index over productive rearrangements. TCRdb stores this immuneACCESS table with in-frame sequences only. Part of the clones is absent; in the studies checked, under half of the shortfall reflects unresolved V genes, and no reason is known for the rest. That table gives V, J and clone size, and the DNA gave D and trimming. The sample yields approximately 96,000 clones; about 88% were counted once. Around 3% of the sample is held by the ten biggest clonotypes.

The record originates from a study of blood T cell repertoires in COVID-19 (dated by TCRdb to 2020 to 2022). Describing the broader study: Collaborator samples came from the United States, Italy and Spain and covered acute and convalescent phases of COVID-19. The sample metadata nearly always contained a de-identified subject ID, COVID-19 status, age in years and sex. Samples came from the ongoing ImmuneRACE study (first 160 participants) plus 1,254 subjects from 6 global collaborators. The material from the prospective study consisted of cDNA or gDNA derived from T cells, B-cell-depleted T cells, or PBMCs. Where available, HLA class I and class II types were taken from metadata supplied by the sample provider and were not determined by assay-based typing. The repertoires were released in a freely available public database meant as a resource for research on the immune response to SARS-CoV-2. The dataset comprised deeply sampled blood TCRbeta repertoires from subjects exposed to, actively infected with, or recovered from COVID-19. Broad study findings and their caveats: The amount of clinical and demographic metadata varied by source and participant and was provided uncurated.

The collaborating institutions used their own protocols to collect whole blood in K2EDTA tubes. For TCRbeta analysis, collaborators shipped samples as frozen whole blood, isolated PBMCs, or DNA extracted from either of those sample types. Between the V and J ends, shortened by 4 bases and 0 bases respectively, the junction contains 13 bases. CDR1 is given as LGHDT and CDR2 as YNNKEL, both from the germline V gene (reference sequence). The CDR3 runs 16 residues from the cysteine to the phenylalanine. Only the CDR3 DNA is retained, 48 bases long and in frame from the first base. The receptor was isolated from an elderly woman with acute or convalescent COVID-19. The sequence links TRBV3-1 (or the pseudogene TRBV3-2) to TRBJ1-5; D gene: possibly TRBD1, on 6 matching bases. Input material: peripheral blood. The nucleotide sequence reads TGTGCCAGCAGCCGGGGGGGGGCTAATAGCAATCAGCCCCAGCATTTT. It encodes CASSRGGANSNQPQHF.